This T cell receptor beta chain was retrieved from a study of PD-1 blockade in classical Hodgkin lymphoma. Study details: Patients were administered nivolumab (3 mg/kg intravenously) every 2 weeks.

Germline CDR1 reads SGHRS; CDR2 reads YFSETQ. V was pared by 0 bases and J by 8 bases, with 8 bases between. The CDR3 has 12 amino acids. Profiling relied on immunoSEQ multiplex PCR, and the TCRdb table lists in-frame clones only, not all of them. The table shows fewer than 30,000 clones, with approximately 87% occurring only once. Only a few counts were recorded for this clone. Its antigen is unidentified. Autologous stem cell transplantation was followed by relapse in every patient, and brentuximab vedotin exposure varied. Findings and limits, study-wide: Complete responders' baseline diversity resembled that of newly diagnosed patients. CD4+ TCR diversity, unlike CD8+, rose significantly by C4D1.

The starting material was peripheral blood mononuclear cells (PBMCs), obtained before the second cycle of nivolumab. The clonotype originates from a human donor with classical Hodgkin lymphoma. The chain carries TRBV5-1 and TRBJ1-1; D unclear. CDR3 in DNA: TGCGCCAGCAGCTTGGTTGCCGAAGAAGCTTTCTTT. Its translation is CASSLVAEEAFF.